A single sample is the source of the 15 T cell receptor beta chains below, sequenced in a study of shared clonotypes between healthy human individuals. Profiled with immunoSEQ multiplex PCR; TCRdb holds only in-frame clones, not every one. The data contain more than 2 million clones, over 85% of them singletons. The sequenced sample consisted of naive CD4+ T cells sorted from blood. Specified subset: CD45RA+ positively selected. The receptor set was obtained from a man younger than 30 in good health.

Regarding this clone: The same CDR3 also results from other DNA sequences found in this sample. V and J are TRBV5-1 and TRBJ1-1; D ambiguous. The CDR3 is 14 residues long. V dropped 0 bases and J dropped 1 base, with 7 bases sitting between them. In germline, CDR1 is SGHRS, CDR2 YFSETQ. The CDR3 region has the DNA TGCGCCAGCAGCTTGGGTTCAGGGAACACTGAAGCTTTCTTT. It is translated as CASSLGSGNTEAFF.

This clone was seen a single time. The sample carries other DNA sequences with the same CDR3. The chain combines TRBV6-1 with TRBJ2-7; D ambiguous. The V gene lost 7 bases and the J gene lost 3 bases, with 7 bases spanning the gap. Germline V gives CDR1 MNHNS, CDR2 SASEGT. The CDR3 covers 11 residues. CDR3 sequence reads: CASTRGYEQYF. CDR3 in DNA: TGTGCCAGCACTCGAGGCTACGAGCAGTACTTC.

The chain uses TRBV11-2 and TRBJ2-1, with a weak D call TRBD1 (6 bases). With 3 bases removed from V and 1 base from J, the gap between germline ends came to 7 bases. The CDR3 consists of 14 residues. Germline CDR1 SGHAT, CDR2 FQNNGV. The CDR3 DNA is TGTGCCAGCAGCTTCGACAGGTCCTACAATGAGCAGTTCTTC. Amino acid sequence: CASSFDRSYNEQFF.

The chain's CDR3 is CACALSGANVLTF. The CDR3 nucleotides read TGTGCATGTGCACTCTCTGGGGCCAACGTCCTGACTTTC. This sequence joins TRBV25-1 and TRBJ2-6; D gene unclear. Germline V gene lookup returns CDR1 MGHDK and CDR2 SYGVNS. The CDR3 length is 13 residues.

The chain combines TRBV4-3 with TRBJ2-1; no definite D call. The V end was cut by 0 bases, the J end by 0 bases, with 9 bases between. Germline V gene sequence: CDR1 LGHNA, CDR2 YSLEER. There are 16 residues in the CDR3. The CDR3 sequence: CASSQDAVSSYNEQFF. The CDR3 DNA reads TGCGCCAGCAGCCAAGATGCGGTGAGCTCCTACAATGAGCAGTTCTTC.

For this clone: The germline gene is not matched at one end of the junction; a read error may be the cause. The genes are TRBV9 and TRBJ2-3, with a possible D match to TRBD2 (5 bases). The CDR3 spans 17 residues. Per the germline V gene, CDR1 is SGDLS and CDR2 is YYNGEE. This CDR3 is CARSGVQIRSGTDTQYF. For the CDR3, the DNA is TGTGCCCGCAGCGGTGTCCAGATCAGGAGCGGCACAGATACGCAGTATTTT.

This sequence joins TRBV30 and TRBJ2-5; possibly TRBD2 for D (5 bases). V was clipped by 4 bases and J by 0 bases, with 12 bases between them. Germline CDR1 and CDR2: GTSNPN and SVGIG (reference sequence). The CDR3 length is 14 residues. The CDR3: CAWTTGKYQETQYF. The CDR3 nucleotides are TGTGCCTGGACCACGGGAAAGTACCAAGAGACCCAGTACTTC.

Remarks on this clone: Other DNA sequences of this sample code for an identical CDR3. The V and J genes are TRBV18 and TRBJ2-2; D ambiguous. The V end lost 2 bases, the J end lost 1 base, and 5 bases lay between the germline ends. This CDR3 comprises 14 residues. From germline, CDR1 is KGHSH and CDR2 LQKENI. For the CDR3, the DNA is TGTGCCAGCTCACCAACAGAGAACACCGGGGAGCTGTTTTTT. This sequence encodes CASSPTENTGELFF.

This clone was detected only a few times. This chain joins TRBV5-1 and TRBJ1-4; the D gene is possibly TRBD1 (5 bases). Trimming took 1 base from V and 8 from J, leaving 9 bases between them. The CDR3 extends over 13 amino acids. Germline CDR1 and CDR2: SGHRS and YFSETQ. CDR3 sequence: CASSLQGGEKLFF. As DNA, the CDR3 is TGCGCCAGCAGCTTGCAGGGCGGCGAAAAACTGTTTTTT.

For this clone: Additional DNA sequences in this sample encode the identical CDR3. The genes are TRBV10-2 and TRBJ1-5, with D unresolved. The germline V gene has CDR1 WSHSY and CDR2 SAAADI. This CDR3 is 15 amino acids long. V lost 0 bases, J lost 1 base, and 7 bases lay in between. The chain's CDR3 is CASSESGTSNQPQHF. CDR3 nucleotide sequence: TGCGCCAGCAGTGAGTCGGGTACGAGCAATCAGCCCCAGCATTTT.

The rearrangement links TRBV19 to TRBJ2-7, with D perhaps TRBD2 (5 bases). The ends were cut back, 3 bases at V and 6 bases at J, with 18 bases in the middle. This CDR3 contains 15 residues. Per germline, CDR1 LNHDA and CDR2 SQIVND (reference sequence). CDR3 protein: CASSIDTSLLREQYF. Here the CDR3 DNA reads TGTGCCAGTAGTATTGATACTAGTCTCCTACGCGAGCAGTACTTC.

The chain is built from TRBV30 and TRBJ1-1, with D perhaps TRBD1 (6 bases). The length of the CDR3 is 13 residues. V was trimmed by 4 bases and J by 7 bases, leaving 16 bases between them. In germline, CDR1 is GTSNPN, CDR2 SVGIG (reference sequence). The CDR3 DNA sequence: TGTGCCTGGACCCCGGGAGGGGGTATTGAAGCTTTCTTT. Its protein is CAWTPGGGIEAFF. Full variable domain (missing parts from reference TRBV30 and TRBJ1-1): SQTIHQWPATLVQPVGSPLSLECTVEGTSNPNLYWYRQAAGRGLQLLFYSVGIGQISSEVPQNLSASRPQDRQFILSSKKLLLSDSGFYLCAWTPGGGIEAFFGQGTRLTVV.

The chain has TRBV5-5 and TRBJ2-7; maybe TRBD1 (5 bases). Per the germline V gene, CDR1 is SGHKS and CDR2 is YYEKEE (reference sequence). V shed 0 bases and J shed 5 bases, with 9 bases lying between them. The CDR3 is 13 amino acids. CDR3 region: CASSLARVNEQYF. In DNA form, the CDR3 reads TGTGCCAGCAGCTTGGCCAGGGTAAACGAGCAGTACTTC.

This clone appeared once. This chain joins TRBV14 and TRBJ2-1; D is ambiguous. Germline lookup yields CDR1 SGHDN and CDR2 FVKESK. The CDR3 runs to 14 residues. Trimming removed 9 bases from V and 4 bases from J, with 16 bases in between. CDR3 sequence reads: CARLQLDRYNEQFF. CDR3 coding DNA: TGTGCCAGACTACAGCTAGATCGTTACAATGAGCAGTTCTTC.

This rearrangement joins TRBV19 to TRBJ2-6; either TRBD1 or TRBD2 may supply D (5 bases each). Deletions cut 5 bases from V and 0 bases from J, with 17 bases between. The CDR3 is made up of 18 amino acids. Germline V CDR1 and CDR2: LNHDA, SQIVND (reference sequence). This CDR3 is CASSAVWVGTSGANVLTF. The CDR3 DNA follows: TGTGCCAGTAGTGCCGTATGGGTGGGGACCTCTGGGGCCAACGTCCTGACTTTC. The entire variable domain, with the rest obtained from reference TRBV19 and TRBJ2-6, is as follows: DGGITQSPKYLFRKEGQNVTLSCEQNLNHDAMYWYRQDPGQGLRLIYYSQIVNDFQKGDIAEGYSVSREKKESFPLTVTSAQKNPTAFYLCASSAVWVGTSGANVLTFGAGSRLTVL.